The text below deals with one T cell receptor beta chain. Assembly of TCR beta libraries relied on iRepertoire HTBI primers together with Arm-PCR of CDR3 regions. TCRdb itself ran the multiplex PCR reads through MiXCR, one entry per CDR3 protein. The repertoire holds more than 300,000 distinct CDR3 sequences, about a sixth seen once, with over 20% in the top ten. The sample's time point: newly diagnosed GD, antithyroid drugs for less than 3 months. Extracted PBMC RNA gave rise to the TCR library. Per American Thyroid Association guidelines, Graves' disease was diagnosed. Germline V gives CDR1 MNHNS, CDR2 SASEGT. This CDR3 has 11 residues. The germline V and J ends were trimmed by 6 bases and 10 bases, with 10 bases remaining between them. The data stem from a study of regulatory T cells in long-lasting Graves disease.

The J gene is TRBJ2-1, the V gene TRBV6-1, with D unclear. The sample was peripheral blood mononuclear cells (PBMCs), taken at new diagnosis, from a patient treated with antithyroid drugs. The TCR was taken from a female donor with Graves disease. CDR3 nucleotide sequence: TGTGCCAGCAGGGCCGGACCCGAGCAGTTCTTC. It is translated as CASRAGPEQFF.